This TCR beta chain was profiled in a study of blood T cell repertoires in COVID-19. About the study: Samples taken during acute and convalescent COVID-19 were collected in the United States, Italy and Spain.

This clone was seen a handful of times. Original handling: Nucleated cell counts were estimated from reference gene primer amplification. Using immunoSEQ multiplex PCR, the repertoire was profiled, and TCRdb retains in-frame clones only, with some absent. V and J calls and clone size are given by that table; D and trimming were obtained from the DNA. The sample records more than 85,000 clones, 72% being singletons. In germline, CDR1 is ENHRY, CDR2 SYGVKD. The V and J ends lost 4 bases and 6 bases, in that order; junction bases with no gene match: 5. There are 14 residues in the CDR3. Sample: peripheral blood. This sequence was found in a woman between 55 and 75 years old with acute or convalescent COVID-19. The chain has TRBV10-3 and TRBJ1-2; 10 bases are shared with TRBD1. The DNA of the CDR3 is TGTGCCATCAGTGGGACGGACAGGGGGGATGGCTACACCTTC. Residues: CAISGTDRGDGYTF.